The source of this T cell receptor beta chain is a study of radiotherapy plus CTLA-4 blockade in lung cancer (dated by TCRdb to the late 2010s). Regarding the complete study: Objective responses were observed in approximately 17% of enrolled patients, and disease control was achieved in 25% to 40%. Results and caveats for the whole study, not just this receptor: The strongest predictors of response were reported to be early dynamic shifts in blood T cell clones along with a rise in serum interferon-beta following radiation. After treatment with radiotherapy and ipilimumab, TCR clones that originated in tumors expanded in peripheral blood.

The study tested focal radiation therapy combined with CTLA-4 blockade (ipilimumab) in patients with chemo-refractory metastatic non-small-cell lung cancer. The library was produced with the immunoSEQ multiplex PCR assay. The table comes from immuneACCESS by way of TCRdb, which keeps in-frame sequences with V and J called. Part of the clones is missing from these tables; in studies checked, under half for an unresolved V gene and the rest for unknown reasons. The sample table contains about 59,000 clones; only one count was recorded for approximately 65% of them. About 9% of the sample lies in the top ten. Details on this clone: It lacks a known antigen. There are no base qualities to consult, and no much larger clone falls within one base.

The CDR3 goes from the cysteine to the phenylalanine over 14 residues. CDR3 DNA only is kept here, 42 bases in frame from base 1. CDR1 WNHNN and CDR2 SYGVQD are derived from the germline V gene (reference sequence). For this chain, trimming is 5 bases at the V end and 3 bases at the J end, and the number of junction bases without a gene match is 4. This TCR came from a human donor with non-small cell lung cancer whose response to radiotherapy plus ipilimumab could not be evaluated. Rearrangement joined TRBV10-1 to TRBJ1-5; 7 bases in the junction line up with TRBD1. The input for sequencing was peripheral blood, taken from a patient treated with radiotherapy plus ipilimumab. Here is the DNA: TGCGCCAGCAGTAGGACAGGATCCAATCAGCCCCAGCATTTT. The resulting protein is CASSRTGSNQPQHF.